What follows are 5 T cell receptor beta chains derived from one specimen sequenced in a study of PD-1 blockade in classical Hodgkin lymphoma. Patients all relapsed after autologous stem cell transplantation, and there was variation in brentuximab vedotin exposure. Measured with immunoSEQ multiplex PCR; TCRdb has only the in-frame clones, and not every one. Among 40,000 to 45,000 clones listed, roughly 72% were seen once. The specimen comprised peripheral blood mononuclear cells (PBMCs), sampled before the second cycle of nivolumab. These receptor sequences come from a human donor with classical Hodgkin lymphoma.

CDR3 nucleotides: TGTGCCAGTAGTATTGGCCCCCGGGGAAACAATCAGCCCCAGCATTTT. Translated: CASSIGPRGNNQPQHF. The chain is built from TRBV19 and TRBJ1-5; D unclear. Germline loops: CDR1 LNHDA, CDR2 SQIVND (reference sequence). This CDR3 is 16 amino acids long. Between the trimmed V and J ends, which lost 3 bases and 3 bases, there was a span of 15 bases. The variable domain in full, completed from reference TRBV19 and TRBJ1-5, reads DGGITQSPKYLFRKEGQNVTLSCEQNLNHDAMYWYRQDPGQGLRLIYYSQIVNDFQKGDIAEGYSVSREKKESFPLTVTSAQKNPTAFYLCASSIGPRGNNQPQHFGDGTRLSIL.

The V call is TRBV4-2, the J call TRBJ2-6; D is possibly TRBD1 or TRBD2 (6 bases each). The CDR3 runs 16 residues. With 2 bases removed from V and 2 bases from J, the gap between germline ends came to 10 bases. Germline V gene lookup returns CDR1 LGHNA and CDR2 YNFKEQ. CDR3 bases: TGTGCCAGCAGCCAATTAGGGGGGACTGGGGCCAACGTCCTGACTTTC. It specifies CASSQLGGTGANVLTF.

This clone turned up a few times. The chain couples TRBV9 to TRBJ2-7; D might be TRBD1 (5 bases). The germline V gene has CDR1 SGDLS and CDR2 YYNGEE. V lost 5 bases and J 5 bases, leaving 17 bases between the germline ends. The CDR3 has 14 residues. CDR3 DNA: TGTGCCAGCAGTCACGGTAGGGGCGGTCACGAGCAGTACTTC. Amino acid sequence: CASSHGRGGHEQYF.

This CDR3 reads CASSRDRSYEQYF. CDR3 DNA sequence: TGTGCCAGCAGCCGGGACCGGTCCTACGAGCAGTACTTC. The chain uses TRBV7-7 and TRBJ2-7; perhaps D is TRBD1 or TRBD2 (5 bases each). The CDR3 extends over 13 amino acids. Trimming cost V 5 bases and J 1 base, with 9 bases left between them. CDR1 SSHAT and CDR2 FNYEAQ come from the germline V gene (reference sequence).

CDR3 in amino acids: CASSRVLPGEKLFF. The CDR3 DNA follows: TGTGCCAGCAGCAGAGTCTTACCAGGGGAAAAACTGTTTTTT. The chain has TRBV7-9 and TRBJ1-4; D is possibly TRBD1 (5 bases). The CDR3 totals 14 residues. The ends were cut back, 5 bases at V and 8 bases at J, with 15 bases in the middle. Germline V CDR1 and CDR2: SEHNR, FQNEAQ (reference sequence).